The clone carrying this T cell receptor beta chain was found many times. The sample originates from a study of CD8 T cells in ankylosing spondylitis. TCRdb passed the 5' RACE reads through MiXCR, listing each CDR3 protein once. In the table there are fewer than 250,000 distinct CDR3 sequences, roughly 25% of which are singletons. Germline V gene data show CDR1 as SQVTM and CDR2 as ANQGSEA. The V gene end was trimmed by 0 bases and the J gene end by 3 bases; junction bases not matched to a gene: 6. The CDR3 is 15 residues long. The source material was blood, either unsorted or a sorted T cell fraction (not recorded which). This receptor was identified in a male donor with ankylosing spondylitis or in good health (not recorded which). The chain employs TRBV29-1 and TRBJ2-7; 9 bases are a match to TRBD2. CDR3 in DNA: TGCAGCGTTGAAGATCGGGCTAGCGGGAACTACGAGCAGTACTTC. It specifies CSVEDRASGNYEQYF.